One and the same sample provided the 2 T cell receptor beta chains below, sequenced in a study of cytomegalovirus exposure and HLA in healthy donors. The primer mix had 60 Vbeta and 13 Jbeta primers. Clones were read by immunoSEQ multiplex PCR, and TCRdb kept only the in-frame ones, dropping some. Of some 110,000 clones in the sample, approximately 79% were seen once. Sequencing was done on a sample of PBMCs. These receptors all come from a man aged 55 to 70 in good health and CMV-seropositive.

This chain connects TRBV20-1 to TRBJ1-2; D is undetermined. The germline CDR1 and CDR2 sequences are DFQATT and SNEGSKA (reference sequence). V was clipped by 0 bases and J by 8 bases, with 7 bases between them. This CDR3 region has 11 residues. The CDR3 reads CSARDIRGYTF. In DNA, the CDR3 is TGCAGTGCTAGAGACATCAGGGGCTACACCTTC.

This chain links TRBV11-2 with TRBJ2-7; 8 nucleotides agree with TRBD2. The germline V gene encodes CDR1 SGHAT and CDR2 FQNNGV. The CDR3 is 14 residues long. The trim removed 5 bases at V and 3 bases at J, leaving 6 bases unmatched. The CDR3 loop is CASSAGLVRYEQYF. For the CDR3, the DNA is TGTGCCAGCAGCGCGGGACTAGTCCGCTACGAGCAGTACTTC.